Below, 3 T cell receptor beta chains from the same sample are listed, as sequenced in a study of T-cell memory formation after mild COVID-19. TCRdb independently ran MiXCR on the 5' RACE reads; one entry per CDR3 protein. The profile shows 350,000 to 400,000 distinct CDR3 sequences, roughly 21% of them singletons. Sequenced material: PBMCs or a T cell subset sorted from them (not recorded which). The origin of the receptors is an adult woman who had mild COVID-19 (a few samples of this study predate the infection). Cell type and time point are not known.

The table lists this clonotype with a few counts. The rearrangement links TRBV6-5 to TRBJ1-1, with unresolved D. CDR3 length equals 13 residues. CDR1 is MNHEY, CDR2 SVGAGI, per germline. V was cut by 6 bases and J by 7 bases, with 15 bases left in between. CDR3 loop: CASRTPDKDEAFF. CDR3 DNA sequence: TGTGCCAGCAGAACCCCAGACAAGGATGAAGCTTTCTTT.

V gene TRBV7-2 combines with J gene TRBJ2-7; TRBD1 or TRBD2 may be the D gene (6 bases each). V shed 8 bases and J shed 2 bases, with 13 bases lying between them. Germline-derived CDR1 and CDR2 are SGHTA and FQGNSA. The CDR3 covers 13 residues. CDR3 DNA sequence: TGTGCCAGCGCCCTGGGGGGCGCCTACGAGCAGTACTTC. Its protein is CASALGGAYEQYF.

This clonotype occurred a few times. The chain has TRBV6-6 and TRBJ1-4; 7 nucleotides align to TRBD1. Per germline, CDR1 MNHNY and CDR2 SVGAGI (reference sequence). The CDR3 totals 16 residues. Germline trimming cut 0 bases from V and 4 bases from J; bases unmatched to any gene: 5. CDR3 amino acids: CASSYSFRDSNEKLFF. Here the CDR3 DNA reads TGTGCCAGCAGTTACTCATTCCGGGACAGTAATGAAAAACTGTTTTTT.